One and the same sample provided the 15 T cell receptor beta chains below, sequenced in a study of CD8+ T cells in alopecia areata. Reverse transcribed after extraction, RNA yielded cDNA as the sequencing template. This table comes from immunoSEQ multiplex PCR, and its TCRdb copy is limited to in-frame clones, with some not included. The table shows some 100,000 clones, with about two fifths occurring only once. The sequenced sample was CD4+ T cells sorted from blood. These receptor sequences come from a human donor with alopecia areata.

This chain joins TRBV11-2 and TRBJ1-5; a weak D match, TRBD1 (5 bases). The CDR3 length is 16 residues. Germline lookup yields CDR1 SGHAT and CDR2 FQNNGV. V lost 4 bases, J lost 2 bases, and 15 bases lay in between. DNA for the CDR3: TGTGCCAGCAGCTCGGGGGTGGGGTCGGGCAATCAGCCCCAGCATTTT. This sequence encodes CASSSGVGSGNQPQHF.

The chain is built from TRBV29-1 and TRBJ2-3; 8 bases are shared with TRBD2. The junction had 6 bases not matched to a gene; V was cut back by 7 bases and J by 3 bases. Germline CDR1 SQVTM, CDR2 ANQGSEA. This CDR3 comprises 13 residues. CDR3 amino acids: CSASGGATDTQYF. The CDR3 DNA reads as TGCAGCGCGAGCGGGGGCGCGACAGATACGCAGTATTTT.

The CDR3 spells CAWNLHPGEQFF. CDR3 nucleotides: TGTGCCTGGAACTTACACCCCGGTGAGCAGTTCTTC. The gene calls are TRBV30 and TRBJ2-1; D unresolved. Germline CDR1 and CDR2: GTSNPN and SVGIG (reference sequence). The length of the CDR3 is 12 residues. V was cut by 4 bases and J by 9 bases, with 13 bases left in between.

A few counts support this clone. The chain recombines TRBV6-5 with TRBJ2-2; D unclear. The CDR3 consists of 15 residues. V was clipped by 5 bases and J by 0 bases, with 10 bases between them. Germline-derived CDR1 and CDR2 are MNHEY and SVGAGI. The CDR3 protein is CASSPDRANTGELFF. The CDR3 DNA follows: TGTGCCAGCAGTCCTGACCGCGCGAACACCGGGGAGCTGTTTTTT.

The chain uses TRBV7-2 and TRBJ2-3; D is unclear. CDR1 is SGHTA, CDR2 FQGNSA, per germline. With 0 bases removed from V and 8 bases from J, the gap between germline ends came to 24 bases. The CDR3 is made up of 18 amino acids. CDR3 region: CASSLAFPVMASRGTQYF. CDR3 DNA sequence: TGTGCCAGCAGCTTAGCGTTTCCTGTTATGGCTTCACGTGGTACGCAGTATTTT.

The gene calls are TRBV7-9 and TRBJ2-3; 7 nucleotides align to TRBD2. This CDR3 has 14 amino acids. Per the germline V gene, CDR1 is SEHNR and CDR2 is FQNEAQ (reference sequence). The junction had 0 bases not matched to a gene; V was cut back by 2 bases and J by 1 base. Here the CDR3 DNA reads TGTGCCAGCAGCTTACTAGCGGGCACAGATACGCAGTATTTT. This encodes CASSLLAGTDTQYF.

This clone has a handful of counts. V and J are TRBV6-5 and TRBJ2-3; TRBD1 matches at 8 bases. Unmatched junction bases numbered 9, after V lost 7 bases and J lost 3 bases. CDR3 size: 15 residues. Germline CDR1 and CDR2: MNHEY and SVGAGI. CDR3 nucleotide sequence: TGTGCCAGCACTTTGACAGGGGAGAGAACAGATACGCAGTATTTT. This codes for CASTLTGERTDTQYF.

The rearrangement joins TRBV18 to TRBJ2-5; TRBD1 might be the D (5 bases). The CDR3 runs 15 residues. Looked up from germline, CDR1 is KGHSH and CDR2 is LQKENI. V lost 2 bases and J 1 base, leaving 11 bases between the germline ends. CDR3 protein: CASSPYGAIQETQYF. Here the CDR3 DNA reads TGTGCCAGCTCACCATATGGGGCGATCCAAGAGACCCAGTACTTC.

This clone occurred a few times. This chain uses TRBV30 with TRBJ2-5, with D possibly being TRBD1 (6 bases). Germline assignment: CDR1 GTSNPN and CDR2 SVGIG (reference sequence). CDR3 length: 14 amino acids. Between the trimmed V and J ends, which lost 5 bases and 1 base, there was a span of 14 bases. The CDR3 reads CAWSTKQGQETQYF. CDR3 sequence (DNA): TGTGCCTGGTCTACAAAACAGGGCCAAGAGACCCAGTACTTC. Together with reference TRBV30 and TRBJ2-5, the CDR3 gives the full variable domain: SQTIHQWPATLVQPVGSPLSLECTVEGTSNPNLYWYRQAAGRGLQLLFYSVGIGQISSEVPQNLSASRPQDRQFILSSKKLLLSDSGFYLCAWSTKQGQETQYFGPGTRLLVL.

The chain joins TRBV29-1 to TRBJ2-3, with TRBD1 matching 8 bases. Germline V lookup: CDR1 SQVTM, CDR2 ANQGSEA. After removal of 2 bases from V and 1 base from J, the junction contained 2 bases not matched to a gene. The CDR3 is made up of 14 amino acids. DNA for the CDR3: TGCAGCGTTGAACAGACAGGGGGCACAGATACGCAGTATTTT. Translating gives CSVEQTGGTDTQYF.

The chain recombines TRBV27 with TRBJ2-1; 11 bases are shared with TRBD2. The CDR3 sequence is 15 residues long. Germline V gene data show CDR1 as MNHEY and CDR2 as SMNVEV (reference sequence). V was pared by 8 bases and J by 7 bases, with 10 bases of the junction left unmatched. CDR3 in DNA: TGTGCCAGCGGACTTAGCGGGAGGGCCAGGAATGAGCAGTTCTTC. This encodes CASGLSGRARNEQFF.

A word on this clone: Other DNA sequences within the sample encode an identical CDR3. This chain links TRBV29-1 with TRBJ1-5; tentatively, D is TRBD1 (6 bases). There are 13 residues in the CDR3. The ends were cut back, 6 bases at V and 2 bases at J, with 11 bases in the middle. Germline CDR1 SQVTM, CDR2 ANQGSEA. The CDR3 nucleotides read TGCAGCGTGGCTGCAGGGGGCAATCAGCCCCAGCATTTT. As protein: CSVAAGGNQPQHF.

CDR3 coding DNA: TGTGCCAGCAGCCCCCCAGGACTGGCGGCGGATACGCAGTATTTT. It encodes CASSPPGLAADTQYF. The chain couples TRBV4-2 to TRBJ2-3, with D maybe TRBD2 (5 bases). Germline values: CDR1 LGHNA, CDR2 YNFKEQ. There are 15 residues in the CDR3. Trimming took 4 bases from V and 6 from J, leaving 17 bases between them.

This clone was recorded a few times. The genes are TRBV29-1 and TRBJ2-5; 9 bases fit TRBD1. The CDR3 is 13 amino acids. With V trimmed by 7 bases and J by 4 bases, 7 bases remained unmatched. From germline, CDR1 is SQVTM and CDR2 ANQGSEA. This chain's CDR3 is CSARDRVRETQYF. The CDR3 region has the DNA TGCAGCGCGCGGGACAGGGTTAGAGAGACCCAGTACTTC. The variable domain in full, with the rest retrieved from reference TRBV29-1 and TRBJ2-5, is SAVISQKPSRDICQRGTSLTIQCQVDSQVTMMFWYRQQPGQSLTLIATANQGSEATYESGFVIDKFPISRPNLTFSTLTVSNMSPEDSSIYLCSARDRVRETQYFGPGTRLLVL.

The rearrangement uses TRBV2 and TRBJ2-1, with unresolved D. Trimming pared 4 bases from V and 10 bases from J, leaving 11 bases between. The CDR3 sequence is 12 residues long. CDR1 and CDR2 (germline): SNHLY, FYNNEI. The CDR3 DNA sequence: TGTGCCAGCAGTGTTCTGCGAAAGGAGCAGTTCTTC. This gives the protein CASSVLRKEQFF.